Following are 20 T cell receptor beta chains from one sample sequenced in a study of PD-1 blockade in mismatch repair-deficient tumors. No antigen has been identified for these receptors. The data were produced by immunoSEQ multiplex PCR, yet TCRdb's version contains in-frame clones alone and is incomplete. The sample lists about 9,500 clones, about 89% occurring once. Time point meaning: approximately nine-day in vitro stimulation with candidate neoantigen peptide 3. This material consisted of cells cultured in vitro, taken from a patient treated with pembrolizumab. These receptors all come from an adult with mismatch repair-deficient cancer.

This clone was seen a single time. The V call is TRBV5-1, the J call TRBJ1-2; D is ambiguous. The CDR3 extends over 13 amino acids. The germline V gene has CDR1 SGHRS and CDR2 YFSETQ. Trimming stripped 0 bases from V and 2 bases from J, with 5 bases between. CDR3 DNA: TGCGCCAGCAGCTTGGAAATCAACTATGGCTACACCTTC. Residues: CASSLEINYGYTF.

V is TRBV5-1 and J is TRBJ2-5; 9 bases align to TRBD1. Per germline, CDR1 SGHRS and CDR2 YFSETQ. V lost 3 bases and J lost 4; bases outside the gene matches: 4. This CDR3 comprises 14 residues. CDR3 loop: CASSSTGGLETQYF. CDR3 nucleotides: TGCGCCAGCAGCTCGACAGGGGGATTAGAGACCCAGTACTTC.

The V gene is TRBV6-5, the J gene TRBJ1-2, with 7 bases aligning to TRBD1. The CDR3 loop spans 16 amino acids. Losses at the gene ends were 0 bases for V and 8 bases for J; bases not matched to a gene: 12. From germline, CDR1 is MNHEY and CDR2 SVGAGI. This CDR3 is CASSYSRSGGGNGYTF. In DNA form, the CDR3 reads TGTGCCAGCAGTTACTCGAGGTCGGGAGGGGGCAACGGCTACACCTTC.

The genes are TRBV9 and TRBJ1-5; TRBD1 might be the D (5 bases). This CDR3 has 15 amino acids. With 0 bases removed from V and 0 bases from J, the gap between germline ends came to 7 bases. Germline V gene sequence: CDR1 SGDLS, CDR2 YYNGEE. The CDR3 reads CASSVGDLSNQPQHF. The CDR3 bases are TGTGCCAGCAGCGTAGGGGACCTTAGCAATCAGCCCCAGCATTTT.

The V call is TRBV10-1, the J call TRBJ2-1, with D perhaps TRBD1 or TRBD2 (6 bases each). V was clipped by 2 bases and J by 6 bases, with 14 bases between them. Germline lookup yields CDR1 WNHNN and CDR2 SYGVQD (reference sequence). CDR3 length equals 15 residues. The CDR3 bases are TGCGCCAGCAGTGAGAGGGGGGAGCGTGGCAATGAGCAGTTCTTC. It codes for CASSERGERGNEQFF.

In DNA, the CDR3 is TGTGCCAGCGGTGAACGCCGCGGAGGACTAGCGGGAGGTAGAGTCGGGGAGCTGTTTTTT. Translation gives CASGERRGGLAGGRVGELFF. The rearrangement links TRBV28 to TRBJ2-2, with TRBD2 matching over 14 bases. With 8 bases clipped from V and 7 bases from J, the junction kept 21 bases outside the gene matches. Looked up from germline, CDR1 is MDHEN and CDR2 is SYDVKM. The CDR3 is 20 residues long. Complete variable domain (other parts from reference TRBV28 and TRBJ2-2): DVKVTQSSRYLVKRTGEKVFLECVQDMDHENMFWYRQDPGLGLRLIYFSYDVKMKEKGDIPEGYSVSREKKERFSLILESASTNQTSMYLCASGERRGGLAGGRVGELFFGEGSRLTVL.

The chain carries TRBV28 and TRBJ1-1; 8 bases agree with TRBD1. There are 13 residues in the CDR3. V shed 7 bases, J shed 11 bases, and the junction held 12 bases outside the gene matches. Germline V gene lookup returns CDR1 MDHEN and CDR2 SYDVKM. The CDR3 region is CASTPDRATSAFF. CDR3 sequence (DNA): TGTGCCAGCACCCCGGACAGGGCGACGTCGGCTTTCTTT.

The V gene is TRBV2, the J gene TRBJ2-3, with 10 bases fitting TRBD1. CDR3 length equals 17 residues. Germline V gene lookup returns CDR1 SNHLY and CDR2 FYNNEI. V trimming: 6 bases; J trimming: 2 bases; junction bases outside the gene matches: 11. In DNA form, the CDR3 reads TGTGCCAGCAGGGGACGGGGGGACAGGGGCCTCACAGATACGCAGTATTTT. Translating gives CASRGRGDRGLTDTQYF.

The V gene is TRBV19, the J gene TRBJ2-7, with D possibly matching TRBD2 (5 bases). The V end lost 3 bases, the J end lost 5 bases, and 11 bases lay between the germline ends. The germline V gene has CDR1 LNHDA and CDR2 SQIVND (reference sequence). There are 13 residues in the CDR3. CDR3 amino acids: CASSMILGDEQYF. In DNA, the CDR3 is TGTGCCAGTAGTATGATCCTCGGGGACGAGCAGTACTTC.

This chain links TRBV4-1 with TRBJ1-3; a weak D match, TRBD1 (5 bases). The CDR3 runs to 14 residues. Germline V CDR1 and CDR2: MGHRA, YSYEKL. Trimming removed 4 bases at V and 9 bases at J, with 16 bases between. CDR3 nucleotide sequence: TGCGCCAGCAGCCTCGAGGGACGACCGGCCACCATATATTTT. Protein: CASSLEGRPATIYF.

The V and J genes are TRBV5-1 and TRBJ2-1; 7 bases are a match to TRBD2. The ends lost 0 bases at V and 12 bases at J; junction bases unmatched: 15. Germline V gene lookup returns CDR1 SGHRS and CDR2 YFSETQ. The CDR3 runs to 16 residues. The CDR3 sequence is CASSLEGGSVLKRQFF. CDR3 sequence (DNA): TGCGCCAGCAGCTTGGAGGGCGGGAGCGTCCTTAAGAGGCAGTTCTTC.

The chain links TRBV9 to TRBJ1-6; D gene unclear. V was clipped by 0 bases and J by 9 bases, with 7 bases between them. Germline CDR1 and CDR2: SGDLS and YYNGEE. This CDR3 has 13 residues. The CDR3 nucleotides are TGTGCCAGCAGCGTAGGAGCAGGTTCACCCCTCCACTTT. Amino acids: CASSVGAGSPLHF.

The V gene is TRBV7-2, the J gene TRBJ2-2, with no clear D. Looked up from germline, CDR1 is SGHTA and CDR2 is FQGNSA. This CDR3 comprises 14 residues. V was clipped by 0 bases and J by 0 bases, with 2 bases between them. The chain's CDR3 is CASSLAPNTGELFF. The CDR3 region has the DNA TGTGCCAGCAGCTTAGCGCCGAACACCGGGGAGCTGTTTTTT.

The chain uses TRBV29-1 and TRBJ1-1, with D possibly TRBD1 on 6 matching bases. The CDR3 is made up of 16 amino acids. The V end lost 5 bases, the J end lost 0 bases, and 19 bases lay between the germline ends. Germline V gene sequence: CDR1 SQVTM, CDR2 ANQGSEA. DNA for the CDR3: TGCAGCGTTTTGGGTGACAGGCGTTCCATGAACACTGAAGCTTTCTTT. This sequence encodes CSVLGDRRSMNTEAFF.

The CDR3 here is CASRPAGQGANTIYF. DNA for the CDR3: TGCGCCAGCAGACCCGCGGGACAGGGGGCGAACACCATATATTTT. The chain combines TRBV4-1 with TRBJ1-3; TRBD1 agrees at 12 bases. Germline CDR1 is MGHRA and CDR2 is YSYEKL. The CDR3 loop spans 15 amino acids. Germline trimming cut 6 bases from V and 7 bases from J; bases unmatched to any gene: 7.

The gene calls are TRBV7-9 and TRBJ2-2; D is uncertain. CDR1 and CDR2 from the germline V gene are SEHNR and FQNEAQ (reference sequence). The V and J ends lost 4 bases and 1 base respectively, with 10 bases between them. CDR3 size: 15 residues. For the CDR3, the DNA is TGTGCCAGCAGCTGGGGTAACGTGAACACCGGGGAGCTGTTTTTT. Its translation is CASSWGNVNTGELFF.

This clone has only one observation. This rearrangement joins TRBV13 to TRBJ2-1; D might be TRBD2 (5 bases). The germline CDR1 and CDR2 sequences are PRHDT and FYEKMQ (reference sequence). V gave up 0 bases and J gave up 0 bases, with 12 bases separating them. The CDR3 has 17 amino acids. CDR3 DNA: TGTGCCAGCAGCTTAGGGTCTTGGAGCGGCTCCTACAATGAGCAGTTCTTC. It specifies CASSLGSWSGSYNEQFF.

This sequence joins TRBV9 and TRBJ2-5; TRBD1 agrees at 8 bases. The J segment lost 1 base and the V segment lost 4 bases, leaving 6 bases of the junction unmatched. The germline gives CDR1 SGDLS, CDR2 YYNGEE. There are 15 residues in the CDR3. The CDR3 bases are TGTGCCAGCAGCACCCGGGACAGGCTCCAAGAGACCCAGTACTTC. The encoded protein is CASSTRDRLQETQYF.

The chain joins TRBV7-3 to TRBJ2-2; 8 bases fit TRBD2. Germline V CDR1 and CDR2: SGHTA, FQGTGA. This CDR3 has 14 amino acids. Losses at the gene ends were 5 bases for V and 8 bases for J; bases not matched to a gene: 7. Here the CDR3 DNA reads TGTGCCAGCAGCCTAAGCGGGAGCCCTGGGGAGCTGTTTTTT. It is translated as CASSLSGSPGELFF.

The V and J genes are TRBV5-1 and TRBJ2-2, with D perhaps matching TRBD1 (6 bases). This CDR3 is built from 16 residues. CDR1 and CDR2 from the germline V gene are SGHRS and YFSETQ. V shed 2 bases and J shed 0 bases, with 11 bases lying between them. CDR3 bases: TGCGCCAGCAGCTTCACGACAGGCTCGAACACCGGGGAGCTGTTTTTT. The encoded protein is CASSFTTGSNTGELFF.